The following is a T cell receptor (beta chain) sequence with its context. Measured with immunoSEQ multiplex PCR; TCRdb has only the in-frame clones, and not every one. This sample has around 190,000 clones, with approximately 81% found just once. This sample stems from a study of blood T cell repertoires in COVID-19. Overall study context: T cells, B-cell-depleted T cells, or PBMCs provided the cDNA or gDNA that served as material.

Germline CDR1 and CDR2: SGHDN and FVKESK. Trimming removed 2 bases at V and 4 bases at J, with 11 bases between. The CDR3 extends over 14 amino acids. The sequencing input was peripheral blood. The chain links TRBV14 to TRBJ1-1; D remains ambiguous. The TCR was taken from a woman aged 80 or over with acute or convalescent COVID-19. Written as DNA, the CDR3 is TGTGCCAGCAGCCAATACTTAGCGCCCACTGAAGCTTTCTTT. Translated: CASSQYLAPTEAFF.